Listed below are T cell receptor beta chains from one sample, sequenced in a study of OX40 agonist ivuxolimab in advanced cancers. Only in-frame clones appear in the TCRdb table, and some are missing; sequencing was by immunoSEQ multiplex PCR. This sample yields about 83,000 clones, of which less than 90% are seen a single time; roughly 0.7% belongs to the top ten. The source material was CD4+ or CD8+ T cells sorted from blood, sampled in a trial of the OX40 agonist ivuxolimab. The receptors come from an adult with an advanced solid tumor such as melanoma, head and neck, liver or kidney cancer. Both conserved end residues are part of each CDR3. D genes are given only for firm matches. Only some rows state a clone size, as once, few, many or a class for expanded clones.

v_call: TRBV6-1; clone_size: NA; d_call: NA; j_call: TRBJ2-2; cdr3_aa: CASSEARSRTGELFF; cdr3_nt: TGTGCCAGCAGTGAAGCCAGGAGTAGGACCGGGGAGCTGTTTTTT
v_call: TRBV19; clone_size: NA; d_call: TRBD2; j_call: TRBJ2-3; cdr3_aa: CASSIAGALRTQYF; cdr3_nt: TGTGCCAGCTCTATAGCGGGGGCCCTCCGGACGCAGTATTTT
v_call: TRBV18; clone_size: NA; d_call: TRBD1; j_call: TRBJ2-7; cdr3_aa: CASSPAGQGIGEQYF; cdr3_nt: TGTGCCAGCTCACCGGCGGGACAGGGGATCGGCGAGCAGTACTTC
v_call: TRBV2; clone_size: NA; d_call: NA; j_call: TRBJ1-5; cdr3_aa: CASSDRSGNQPQHF; cdr3_nt: TGTGCCAGCAGTGACAGGAGCGGCAATCAGCCCCAGCATTTT
v_call: TRBV11-3; clone_size: NA; d_call: NA; j_call: TRBJ2-5; cdr3_aa: CASSLGYGAETQYF; cdr3_nt: TGTGCCAGCAGCTTAGGTTACGGGGCGGAGACCCAGTACTTC
v_call: TRBV4-3; clone_size: NA; d_call: NA; j_call: TRBJ1-2; cdr3_aa: CASSQEGEAGESGYTF; cdr3_nt: TGCGCCAGCAGCCAGGAGGGCGAGGCAGGGGAGAGTGGCTACACCTTC
v_call: TRBV5-4; clone_size: NA; d_call: TRBD1; j_call: TRBJ1-2; cdr3_aa: CASSRPTGDYGYTF; cdr3_nt: TGTGCCAGCAGCCGACCGACAGGGGACTATGGCTACACCTTC
v_call: TRBV5-8; clone_size: NA; d_call: NA; j_call: TRBJ2-5; cdr3_aa: CASSLEETQYF; cdr3_nt: TGTGCCAGCAGCTTGGAAGAGACCCAGTACTTC
v_call: TRBV4-2; clone_size: NA; d_call: TRBD2; j_call: TRBJ2-4; cdr3_aa: CASSPRAGGNAKNIQYF; cdr3_nt: TGTGCCAGCAGCCCCCGGGCGGGGGGTAATGCCAAAAACATTCAGTACTTC
v_call: TRBV6-5; clone_size: NA; d_call: TRBD2; j_call: TRBJ2-5; cdr3_aa: CASSYRGGQETQYF; cdr3_nt: TGTGCCAGCAGTTACCGCGGGGGGCAAGAGACCCAGTACTTC
v_call: TRBV7-2; clone_size: once; d_call: NA; j_call: TRBJ2-3; cdr3_aa: CASSLAARAGADTQYF; cdr3_nt: TGTGCCAGCAGCTTAGCGGCTAGGGCAGGGGCAGATACGCAGTATTTT
v_call: TRBV19; clone_size: NA; d_call: NA; j_call: TRBJ1-5; cdr3_aa: CASSTGRVWDQPQHF; cdr3_nt: TGTGCCAGTAGTACGGGCAGGGTGTGGGATCAGCCCCAGCATTTT
v_call: TRBV7-9; clone_size: NA; d_call: NA; j_call: TRBJ1-1; cdr3_aa: CASSLQGGNTEAFF; cdr3_nt: TGTGCCAGCAGCTTACAGGGAGGGAACACTGAAGCTTTCTTT
v_call: TRBV6-5; clone_size: NA; d_call: TRBD1; j_call: TRBJ2-7; cdr3_aa: CASSHPGQGVYEQYF; cdr3_nt: TGTGCCAGCAGTCATCCGGGACAGGGTGTCTACGAGCAGTACTTC
v_call: TRBV2; clone_size: NA; d_call: NA; j_call: TRBJ2-7; cdr3_aa: CASTQGMSSYEQYF; cdr3_nt: TGTGCCAGCACCCAGGGGATGAGCTCCTACGAGCAGTACTTC
v_call: TRBV5-4; clone_size: NA; d_call: TRBD2; j_call: TRBJ2-7; cdr3_aa: CASSSTSGGWHEQYF; cdr3_nt: TGTGCCAGCAGCTCTACTAGCGGGGGTTGGCACGAGCAGTACTTC
v_call: TRBV5-5; clone_size: NA; d_call: TRBD1; j_call: TRBJ1-1; cdr3_aa: CASSETGGVPEAFF; cdr3_nt: TGTGCCAGCAGCGAAACAGGGGGCGTTCCCGAAGCTTTCTTT
v_call: TRBV19; clone_size: NA; d_call: NA; j_call: TRBJ1-5; cdr3_aa: CASTITVGGFQPQHF; cdr3_nt: TGTGCCAGTACGATCACAGTCGGGGGTTTTCAGCCCCAGCATTTT
v_call: TRBV27; clone_size: NA; d_call: NA; j_call: TRBJ1-5; cdr3_aa: CASGEGPSVPAQHF; cdr3_nt: TGTGCCAGCGGGGAGGGGCCGAGCGTTCCGGCCCAGCATTTT
v_call: TRBV5-1; clone_size: NA; d_call: TRBD1; j_call: TRBJ1-2; cdr3_aa: CASSLGQGGNYGYTF; cdr3_nt: TGCGCCAGCAGCTTGGGGCAGGGGGGTAACTATGGCTACACCTTC
v_call: TRBV5-1; clone_size: NA; d_call: NA; j_call: TRBJ2-5; cdr3_aa: CASSLQGSETQYF; cdr3_nt: TGCGCCAGCAGCTTACAGGGTTCGGAGACCCAGTACTTC
v_call: TRBV2; clone_size: few; d_call: TRBD1; j_call: TRBJ1-5; cdr3_aa: CASSELDRGQPQHF; cdr3_nt: TGTGCCAGCAGTGAGTTAGACAGGGGGCAGCCCCAGCATTTT
v_call: TRBV5-6; clone_size: few; d_call: NA; j_call: TRBJ1-4; cdr3_aa: CASSSYRMGSNEKLFF; cdr3_nt: TGTGCCAGCAGCTCCTACCGGATGGGGTCTAATGAAAAACTGTTTTTT
v_call: TRBV28; clone_size: NA; d_call: NA; j_call: TRBJ1-1; cdr3_aa: CASTRGGGPEAFF; cdr3_nt: TGTGCCAGCACCCGGGGAGGAGGGCCTGAAGCTTTCTTT